Shown below are 16 T cell receptor beta chains from a single sample sequenced in a study of blood T cell repertoires in COVID-19. Profiling relied on immunoSEQ multiplex PCR, and the TCRdb table lists in-frame clones only, not all of them. The sample lists 80,000 or so clones; approximately 85% were seen once. Sequenced material: peripheral blood. These receptors originate from a man aged 55 to 70 with COVID-19, enrolled during active disease.

This rearrangement joins TRBV14 to TRBJ2-3; possible D gene TRBD2, 6 bases. V lost 7 bases to trimming and J lost 0 bases, with 14 bases between them. The CDR3 runs to 15 residues. The V gene's germline CDR1 is SGHDN and CDR2 FVKESK. The DNA of the CDR3 is TGTGCCAGCACCGGGGGACGGATGAGCACAGATACGCAGTATTTT. Encoded protein: CASTGGRMSTDTQYF.

The rearrangement uses TRBV24-1 and TRBJ2-2; D is perhaps TRBD1 (6 bases). V was trimmed by 0 bases and J by 7 bases, leaving 11 bases between them. Germline assignment: CDR1 KGHDR and CDR2 SFDVKD. CDR3 size: 15 residues. The CDR3 nucleotides read TGTGCCACCAGTGATTTGACAGGGTTTGGCGGGGAGCTGTTTTTT. Encoded protein: CATSDLTGFGGELFF.

The table lists this clone with a count of one. The gene calls are TRBV11-2 and TRBJ2-7; no reliable D call. V gave up 0 bases and J gave up 4 bases, with 7 bases separating them. This CDR3 is built from 13 residues. Per the germline V gene, CDR1 is SGHAT and CDR2 is FQNNGV. CDR3 in DNA: TGTGCCAGCAGCTTAGAGATACATTACGAGCAGTACTTC. Its translation: CASSLEIHYEQYF.

The chain links TRBV2 to TRBJ1-4; D unresolved. This CDR3 contains 14 residues. Germline V gives CDR1 SNHLY, CDR2 FYNNEI. V shed 8 bases and J shed 8 bases, with 18 bases lying between them. The CDR3 loop is CASRGPTSGEKLFF. The DNA for the CDR3 is TGTGCCAGCCGCGGGCCCACCAGCGGGGAAAAACTGTTTTTT.

In DNA, the CDR3 is TGTGCCAGCAGGCCTTCCGGGACAGGGGGTTACGAGCAGTACTTC. It codes for CASRPSGTGGYEQYF. The J gene is TRBJ2-7, the V gene TRBV6-5, with 11 bases that match TRBD1. Germline CDR1 is MNHEY and CDR2 is SVGAGI. J lost 4 bases, V lost 6 bases, and 8 bases had no gene match. CDR3 size: 15 residues.

Comment on this clone: The sample has other DNA sequences that encode this CDR3 too. This sequence joins TRBV4-2 and TRBJ2-7; D is undetermined. V was shortened by 1 base and J by 3 bases, with 10 bases between the two germline ends. The V gene's germline CDR1 is LGHNA and CDR2 YNFKEQ. CDR3 size: 14 residues. CDR3 DNA sequence: TGTGCCAGCAGCCAAGGTAACACCTTCTACGAGCAGTACTTC. This codes for CASSQGNTFYEQYF.

The genes are TRBV21-1 and TRBJ2-1; the table's D call of TRBD2 was not tested on the DNA. TRBV21-1 is labeled a pseudogene. This CDR3 comprises 17 residues. CDR3 in amino acids: CASSKLEGTSGRNEQFF. CDR3 coding DNA: TGTGCCAGCAGCAAACTAGAGGGAACGAGCGGGAGGAATGAGCAGTTCTTC.

The J gene is TRBJ1-5, the V gene TRBV19; D perhaps matches TRBD1 (6 bases). Trimming took off 9 bases at V and 5 bases at J, with 20 bases between the two ends. The CDR3 runs to 15 residues. Germline CDR1 and CDR2: LNHDA and SQIVND (reference sequence). Here the CDR3 DNA reads TGTGCCAGCCGACGTCTACAGGGAATCCATCAGCCCCAGCATTTT. Protein sequence: CASRRLQGIHQPQHF.

Turning to this clone: The sample contains more than one DNA sequence encoding this CDR3. The chain combines TRBV7-6 with TRBJ2-2; D is perhaps TRBD2 (5 bases). Germline V gene sequence: CDR1 SGHVS, CDR2 FNYEAQ. The CDR3 loop spans 16 amino acids. V lost 6 bases and J lost 3, with 17 bases in between. CDR3 sequence reads: CASRFLSGSDTGELFF. CDR3 DNA sequence: TGTGCCAGCAGATTCCTGTCGGGGAGTGACACCGGGGAGCTGTTTTTT.

The chain employs TRBV2 and TRBJ2-7, with TRBD2 matching over 9 bases. J was trimmed by 9 bases and V by 1 base; bases with no gene match: 10. The germline gives CDR1 SNHLY, CDR2 FYNNEI. The CDR3 loop spans 15 amino acids. CDR3: CASSEGSGGPLGQYF. In DNA form, the CDR3 reads TGTGCCAGCAGTGAAGGGAGCGGGGGGCCCTTAGGGCAGTACTTC.

V and J are TRBV18 and TRBJ2-7, with D tentatively TRBD1 (5 bases). V was clipped by 1 base and J by 2 bases, with 12 bases between them. This CDR3 region has 15 residues. Germline values: CDR1 KGHSH, CDR2 LQKENI. Here the CDR3 reads CASSPLHGAPYEQYF. CDR3 DNA sequence: TGTGCCAGCTCACCACTTCATGGGGCCCCCTACGAGCAGTACTTC.

The V gene is TRBV3-1 (or the pseudogene TRBV3-2), the J gene TRBJ1-5; 8 nucleotides match TRBD1. Germline-derived CDR1 and CDR2 are LGHDT and YNNKEL (reference sequence). This CDR3 contains 17 residues. Trimming cost V 0 bases and J 4 bases; bases outside gene matches: 8. CDR3 loop: CASSQDFSQGVNQPQHF. In DNA, the CDR3 is TGTGCCAGCAGCCAAGATTTCTCACAGGGGGTTAATCAGCCCCAGCATTTT.

The chain combines TRBV3-1 (or the pseudogene TRBV3-2) with TRBJ1-3; D is undetermined. Trimming removed 1 base at V and 4 bases at J, with 5 bases between. The CDR3 contains 13 residues. CDR1 is LGHDT and CDR2 is YNNKEL in the germline V gene (reference sequence). The CDR3 nucleotides read TGTGCCAGCAGCCAAGGGCGGGGAAACACCATATATTTT. Translation: CASSQGRGNTIYF.

This clone showed up just once. This chain connects TRBV5-1 to TRBJ2-3, with a tentative D call TRBD1 (5 bases). The germline V gene encodes CDR1 SGHRS and CDR2 YFSETQ. V lost 1 base to trimming and J lost 6 bases, with 12 bases between them. The CDR3 consists of 14 residues. In DNA, the CDR3 is TGCGCCAGCAGCTTGAAACAGGAAGGCGATACGCAGTATTTT. It specifies CASSLKQEGDTQYF.

The chain joins TRBV5-4 to TRBJ2-1; no reliable D call. V shed 10 bases and J shed 9 bases, with 20 bases lying between them. This CDR3 is built from 13 residues. Germline loops: CDR1 SGHNT, CDR2 YYREEE (reference sequence). CDR3 protein: CAVPSTIPSEQFF. The CDR3 DNA follows: TGTGCCGTCCCCTCCACTATTCCCAGTGAGCAGTTCTTC.

CDR3 in DNA: TGTGCCAGCAGTTACCGGGACAGCTATGGCTACACCTTC. It specifies CASSYRDSYGYTF. The V and J genes are TRBV6-5 and TRBJ1-2; 7 bases line up with TRBD1. With V trimmed by 2 bases and J by 4 bases, 1 base remained unmatched. The CDR3 extends over 13 amino acids. In germline, CDR1 is MNHEY, CDR2 SVGAGI.